Below are 5 T cell receptor beta chains sequenced from a single sample in a study of identical twins. TCRdb called the 5' RACE reads again in MiXCR, with one record for every CDR3 protein. Here the sample spans around 340,000 distinct CDR3 sequences, roughly 9% being singletons. Sequencing input: naive T cells sorted from blood. The receptors derive from a woman between 45 and 65 years old in good health.

This chain links TRBV24-1 with TRBJ2-2; D is unclear. This CDR3 is 12 amino acids long. V was cut by 1 base and J by 5 bases, with 1 base left in between. CDR1 is KGHDR, CDR2 SFDVKD, per germline. The chain's CDR3 is CATSDLTGELFF. DNA of the CDR3: TGTGCCACCAGTGATTTAACCGGGGAGCTGTTTTTT.

This clonotype has more than one count but fewer than ten. The rearrangement joins TRBV12-3 or TRBV12-4 to TRBJ2-7; 7 bases match TRBD1. The CDR3 runs to 13 residues. The V and J ends lost 6 bases and 6 bases, in that order; junction bases with no gene match: 8. The CDR3 region is CASSWTGSSEQYV. CDR3 DNA: TGTGCCAGCAGCTGGACAGGTAGCAGCGAGCAGTACGTC.

This clonotype appeared many times. This rearrangement joins TRBV29-1 to TRBJ2-2; D is uncertain. V was trimmed by 6 bases and J by 3 bases, leaving 14 bases between them. Germline values: CDR1 SQVTM, CDR2 ANQGSEA. The CDR3 extends over 14 amino acids. The CDR3 sequence: CSVQAFAYTGELFF. CDR3 DNA: TGCAGCGTGCAGGCGTTTGCGTACACCGGGGAGCTGTTTTTT.

This chain connects TRBV6-5 to TRBJ1-1; 10 positions agree with TRBD1. The germline V gene has CDR1 MNHEY and CDR2 SVGAGI. Trimming cost V 6 bases and J 13 bases; bases outside gene matches: 8. The CDR3 sequence is 12 residues long. CDR3 coding DNA: TGTGCCAGCAGAACCGGGACAGGGGTGTATTTCTTT. Protein: CASRTGTGVYFF.

The V and J genes are TRBV27 and TRBJ2-1; D unclear. Per germline, CDR1 MNHEY and CDR2 SMNVEV (reference sequence). This CDR3 has 16 amino acids. V dropped 0 bases and J dropped 5 bases, with 14 bases sitting between them. This CDR3 reads CASSLSYAAVDNEQFF. For the CDR3, the DNA is TGTGCCAGCAGTTTATCTTACGCCGCCGTCGACAATGAGCAGTTCTTC.